This T cell receptor beta chain was documented in a study of technical replicates of blood from a handful of donors. V lost 3 bases, J lost 4 bases, and 13 bases lay in between. There are 15 residues in the CDR3. Germline CDR1 and CDR2: MNHEY and SMNVEV (reference sequence). Here immunoSEQ multiplex PCR was the method, and the copy in TCRdb shows in-frame clones only, minus some. The table records 68,000 or so clones, roughly 97% of them present only once. The V gene is TRBV27, the J gene TRBJ1-3; D gene unclear. The sequence came from a human donor in good health. The specimen was T cells isolated from PBMCs. The CDR3 DNA reads TGTGCCAGCAGTTTGGGGAGTCCGGGAGGAAACACCATATATTTT. It translates to CASSLGSPGGNTIYF.